These 27 T cell receptor beta chains were sequenced from one sample in a study of blood T cell repertoires in COVID-19. This table comes from immunoSEQ multiplex PCR, and its TCRdb copy is limited to in-frame clones, with some not included. The sample contains around 200,000 clones, approximately 90% of which appear only once. Material for sequencing was peripheral blood. These receptors came from a man aged 25-45 years with acute or convalescent COVID-19.

V gene TRBV5-3 combines with J gene TRBJ1-1; 10 bases map to TRBD1. TRBV5-3 counts as an open reading frame of uncertain function. The CDR3 totals 17 residues. V lost 4 bases and J lost 3; bases outside the gene matches: 12. The CDR3 here is CARSPRETGGNYTEAFF. The CDR3 DNA is TGTGCCAGAAGCCCCCGGGAGACAGGGGGCAATTACACTGAAGCTTTCTTT.

This clone has only one observation. J is TRBJ1-5 and V is TRBV2; a possible D gene is TRBD1 (6 bases). The CDR3 has 15 amino acids. Deletions cut 9 bases from V and 7 bases from J, with 22 bases between. Germline CDR1 reads SNHLY; CDR2 reads FYNNEI. CDR3 region: CASRTERTQGQPQHF. The CDR3 DNA reads TGTGCCAGTAGAACGGAAAGAACACAGGGACAGCCCCAGCATTTT.

The rearrangement uses TRBV6-5 and TRBJ2-4; tentative D call: TRBD2 (6 bases). The CDR3 covers 13 residues. V was cut by 6 bases and J by 3 bases, with 9 bases left in between. From germline, CDR1 is MNHEY and CDR2 SVGAGI. CDR3 sequence reads: CASREGNKNIQYF. In DNA form, the CDR3 reads TGTGCCAGCAGGGAGGGGAACAAAAACATTCAGTACTTC.

This chain connects TRBV28 to TRBJ1-5; the match to TRBD1 covers 7 bases. Germline loops: CDR1 MDHEN, CDR2 SYDVKM. V lost 3 bases to trimming and J lost 2 bases; unmatched junction nucleotides: 7. This CDR3 contains 16 residues. CDR3 coding DNA: TGTGCCAGCAGTTTGGGAAACAGGGGAGGCAATCAGCCCCAGCATTTT. Protein: CASSLGNRGGNQPQHF.

This clone showed up just a few times. This rearrangement joins TRBV25-1 to TRBJ2-3, with D perhaps matching TRBD1 (6 bases). Trimming removed 3 bases from V and 6 bases from J, with 13 bases in between. The CDR3 is 14 residues long. CDR1 MGHDK and CDR2 SYGVNS come from the germline V gene. The CDR3 sequence: CASSEQGRTDTQYF. In nucleotides, the CDR3 is TGTGCCAGCAGTGAGCAGGGGCGGACGGATACGCAGTATTTT.

The chain carries TRBV19 and TRBJ1-5, with D possibly matching TRBD1 (5 bases). The CDR3 sequence is 15 residues long. Germline V gives CDR1 LNHDA, CDR2 SQIVND (reference sequence). Trimming left V 2 bases short and J 0 bases short, with 8 bases between. Here the CDR3 reads CASSISGVSNQPQHF. Here the CDR3 DNA reads TGTGCCAGTAGTATATCGGGGGTTAGCAATCAGCCCCAGCATTTT. The variable domain in full, completed from reference TRBV19 and TRBJ1-5, reads DGGITQSPKYLFRKEGQNVTLSCEQNLNHDAMYWYRQDPGQGLRLIYYSQIVNDFQKGDIAEGYSVSREKKESFPLTVTSAQKNPTAFYLCASSISGVSNQPQHFGDGTRLSIL.

V is TRBV28 and J is TRBJ1-5; D is possibly TRBD1 (6 bases). The CDR3 totals 14 residues. V was cut by 7 bases and J by 4 bases, with 14 bases left in between. Germline values: CDR1 MDHEN, CDR2 SYDVKM. DNA of the CDR3: TGTGCCAGCACCGGGACACCAACAAATCAGCCCCAGCATTTT. It encodes CASTGTPTNQPQHF. The full variable domain, its missing parts supplied by reference TRBV28 and TRBJ1-5, is DVKVTQSSRYLVKRTGEKVFLECVQDMDHENMFWYRQDPGLGLRLIYFSYDVKMKEKGDIPEGYSVSREKKERFSLILESASTNQTSMYLCASTGTPTNQPQHFGDGTRLSIL.

The rearrangement uses TRBV3-1 (or the pseudogene TRBV3-2) and TRBJ1-1; D gene uncertain. Trimming left V 0 bases short and J 11 bases short, with 16 bases between. This CDR3 has 14 residues. Germline CDR1 reads LGHDT; CDR2 reads YNNKEL (reference sequence). The CDR3 region is CASSQDGAGRRAFF. The CDR3 DNA follows: TGTGCCAGCAGCCAAGATGGTGCGGGAAGGAGGGCTTTCTTT.

J is TRBJ1-1 and V is TRBV7-2, with 10 positions matching TRBD1. The ends lost 5 bases at V and 4 bases at J; junction bases unmatched: 7. This CDR3 region has 15 residues. CDR1 is SGHTA and CDR2 is FQGNSA in the germline V gene. CDR3 in amino acids: CASSTRQGAITEAFF. The CDR3 DNA follows: TGTGCCAGCAGCACCCGACAGGGGGCTATCACTGAAGCTTTCTTT. Filled out from reference TRBV7-2 and TRBJ1-1, the complete variable domain reads GAGVSQSPSNKVTEKGKDVELRCDPISGHTALYWYRQSLGQGLEFLIYFQGNSAPDKSGLPSDRFSAERTGGSVSTLTIQRTQQEDSAVYLCASSTRQGAITEAFFGQGTRLTVV.

The chain links TRBV10-2 to TRBJ1-1, with 9 bases identical to TRBD1. With 8 bases clipped from V and 5 bases from J, the junction kept 3 bases outside the gene matches. Germline V gene data show CDR1 as WSHSY and CDR2 as SAAADI. There are 12 residues in the CDR3. Written as DNA, the CDR3 is TGCGCCAGCGGGGACAGGGTTACTGAAGCTTTCTTT. Protein: CASGDRVTEAFF.

This chain connects TRBV12-3 or TRBV12-4 to TRBJ2-1; D is undetermined. V was clipped by 1 base and J by 6 bases, with 4 bases between them. This CDR3 spans 12 amino acids. CDR3 coding DNA: TGTGCCAGCAGTTTAGTTATCAATGAGCAGTTCTTC. Its protein is CASSLVINEQFF.

The rearrangement links TRBV28 to TRBJ2-3, with D tentatively TRBD2 (7 bases). CDR1 MDHEN and CDR2 SYDVKM come from the germline V gene. The CDR3 is 14 residues long. The ends were cut back, 6 bases at V and 3 bases at J, with 13 bases in the middle. The CDR3 DNA follows: TGTGCCAGCAGGGTCGGGGGGCCGACAGATACGCAGTATTTT. Protein sequence: CASRVGGPTDTQYF.

The J gene is TRBJ2-5, the V gene TRBV5-1; D is possibly TRBD2 (5 bases). This CDR3 is built from 13 residues. CDR1 is SGHRS, CDR2 YFSETQ, per germline. V was cut by 0 bases and J by 5 bases, with 8 bases left in between. The CDR3 DNA sequence: TGCGCCAGCAGCTTGGCCCCGGGGGAGACCCAGTACTTC. It yields the protein CASSLAPGETQYF.

The chain carries TRBV7-9 and TRBJ1-4; possible D gene TRBD1, 5 bases. With 3 bases removed from V and 8 bases from J, the gap between germline ends came to 10 bases. CDR1 is SEHNR, CDR2 FQNEAQ, per germline (reference sequence). The length of the CDR3 is 13 residues. The CDR3 region is CASSFGAGEKLFF. In DNA form, the CDR3 reads TGTGCCAGCAGCTTTGGGGCCGGGGAAAAACTGTTTTTT.

The rearrangement links TRBV6-1 to TRBJ2-7; 7 bases line up with TRBD2. Germline V gene lookup returns CDR1 MNHNS and CDR2 SASEGT. J lost 3 bases, V lost 2 bases, and 7 bases had no gene match. CDR3 size: 15 residues. The CDR3 protein is CASSERLAADYEQYF. The CDR3 DNA sequence: TGTGCCAGCAGTGAACGTCTAGCGGCCGACTACGAGCAGTACTTC.

V usage is TRBV27 and J usage is TRBJ2-6; D may be TRBD1 (5 bases). V was cut by 7 bases and J by 0 bases, with 22 bases left in between. CDR1 and CDR2 (germline): MNHEY, SMNVEV (reference sequence). The CDR3 is 19 amino acids. The CDR3 bases are TGTGCCAGCAAGGGCCAGACCCTTTGGGGCCTCTCTGGGGCCAACGTCCTGACTTTC. Translation gives CASKGQTLWGLSGANVLTF.

The CDR3 DNA is TGTGCCAGCTCACCATATCGTGGAGAAAAAAACATTCAGTACTTC. Translation: CASSPYRGEKNIQYF. The chain carries TRBV18 and TRBJ2-4; no definite D call. Germline CDR1 and CDR2: KGHSH and LQKENI. V was trimmed by 2 bases and J by 4 bases, leaving 12 bases between them. The CDR3 length is 15 residues.

The chain links TRBV28 to TRBJ2-1; 10 bases are shared with TRBD2. CDR3 length: 15 residues. Germline trimming cut 5 bases from V and 3 bases from J; bases unmatched to any gene: 4. Germline V gives CDR1 MDHEN, CDR2 SYDVKM. The CDR3 here is CASSPWTSGYNEQFF. The CDR3 DNA reads as TGTGCCAGCAGTCCGTGGACTAGCGGCTACAATGAGCAGTTCTTC.

The chain recombines TRBV25-1 with TRBJ2-1; tentative D call: TRBD1 (6 bases). This CDR3 spans 14 amino acids. Trimming removed 1 base at V and 5 bases at J, with 9 bases between. CDR1 and CDR2 (germline): MGHDK, SYGVNS. CDR3: CASSEFGQHNEQFF. The CDR3, as DNA: TGTGCCAGCAGTGAATTTGGACAGCACAATGAGCAGTTCTTC.

The rearrangement joins TRBV28 to TRBJ2-2, with 7 bases lining up with TRBD1. V lost 6 bases to trimming and J lost 6 bases; unmatched junction nucleotides: 10. The germline V gene encodes CDR1 MDHEN and CDR2 SYDVKM. The CDR3 length is 15 residues. The CDR3 here is CASRPDRVGAGELFF. CDR3 sequence (DNA): TGTGCCAGCAGACCTGACAGGGTAGGGGCCGGGGAGCTGTTTTTT. Based on the CDR3 plus reference TRBV28 and TRBJ2-2, the full variable domain is DVKVTQSSRYLVKRTGEKVFLECVQDMDHENMFWYRQDPGLGLRLIYFSYDVKMKEKGDIPEGYSVSREKKERFSLILESASTNQTSMYLCASRPDRVGAGELFFGEGSRLTVL.

This clone appeared a few times. The CDR3 here is CASSVDGGNQPQHF. The CDR3 nucleotides read TGTGCCAGCAGCGTAGATGGAGGGAATCAGCCCCAGCATTTT. The chain couples TRBV9 to TRBJ1-5; D is unclear. The germline gives CDR1 SGDLS, CDR2 YYNGEE. Trimming left V 0 bases short and J 4 bases short, with 8 bases between. The CDR3 loop spans 14 amino acids.

In its sample, this clone was seen a few times. The chain recombines TRBV6-1 with TRBJ1-5, with 11 nucleotides matching TRBD1. Looked up from germline, CDR1 is MNHNS and CDR2 is SASEGT. The CDR3 is 17 residues long. The V segment lost 2 bases and the J segment 2 bases; nucleotides outside the gene matches: 5. DNA of the CDR3: TGTGCCAGCAGTGAATGGACAGGGGGCTGGGGCAATCAGCCCCAGCATTTT. This translates into CASSEWTGGWGNQPQHF.

The rearrangement joins TRBV5-1 to TRBJ2-7; unclear D gene. The ends were cut back, 4 bases at V and 1 base at J, with 9 bases in the middle. The CDR3 covers 13 residues. Germline V gene lookup returns CDR1 SGHRS and CDR2 YFSETQ. DNA for the CDR3: TGCGCCAGCAGCCGCGAATGGTCCTACGAGCAGTACTTC. Its protein product is CASSREWSYEQYF.

The chain recombines TRBV19 with TRBJ1-5; TRBD1 matches at 10 bases. CDR1 LNHDA and CDR2 SQIVND come from the germline V gene (reference sequence). The trim removed 7 bases at V and 0 bases at J, leaving 12 bases unmatched. The CDR3 has 18 amino acids. The chain's CDR3 is CASKMGGTGAYSNQPQHF. CDR3 coding DNA: TGTGCCAGTAAGATGGGGGGGACAGGGGCATATAGCAATCAGCCCCAGCATTTT.

The genes are TRBV28 and TRBJ2-2; possibly TRBD1 for D (5 bases). This CDR3 is built from 11 residues. CDR1 is MDHEN, CDR2 SYDVKM, per germline. V shed 6 bases and J shed 10 bases, with 9 bases lying between them. This CDR3 reads CASRVGAELFF. The CDR3 DNA is TGTGCCAGCAGAGTTGGGGCGGAGCTGTTTTTT. The full variable domain, with the rest looked up from reference TRBV28 and TRBJ2-2, is DVKVTQSSRYLVKRTGEKVFLECVQDMDHENMFWYRQDPGLGLRLIYFSYDVKMKEKGDIPEGYSVSREKKERFSLILESASTNQTSMYLCASRVGAELFFGEGSRLTVL.

The V call is TRBV3-1 (or the pseudogene TRBV3-2), the J call TRBJ1-6; D gene unclear. The CDR3 totals 12 residues. In germline, CDR1 is LGHDT, CDR2 YNNKEL (reference sequence). Trimming pared 2 bases from V and 10 bases from J, leaving 6 bases between. CDR3 loop: CASSQLTSPLHF. The CDR3 DNA follows: TGTGCCAGCAGCCAACTAACCTCACCCCTCCACTTT.

This chain connects TRBV2 to TRBJ1-2; D may be TRBD1 (5 bases). Germline-derived CDR1 and CDR2 are SNHLY and FYNNEI. The CDR3 sequence is 14 residues long. The ends were cut back, 3 bases at V and 4 bases at J, with 12 bases in the middle. The CDR3 DNA sequence: TGTGCCAGCAGTGAGTCGGGGACTACCTATGGCTACACCTTC. Encoded protein: CASSESGTTYGYTF.